What follows are 14 T cell receptor beta chains derived from one specimen sequenced in a study of blood T cell repertoires in COVID-19 (TCRdb year 2020). Receptors were amplified or captured by the immunoSEQ multiplex PCR assay. The table was pulled from immuneACCESS by TCRdb, which kept in-frame rearrangements only. Such tables lose some clones; where checked, under half of the loss comes from unresolved V genes, and the rest has no known cause. A total of tens of thousands of clones appear in this sample, roughly nine tenths of them only once. Of the sample, less than 6.5% is held by the ten largest clones. The sequencing sample was made of peripheral blood. These receptors came from a man in his sixties with acute or convalescent COVID-19.

CDR3 DNA sequence: TGTGCCCCCACGGGACACCCCGAGCCCGAGCAGTACTTC. Protein sequence: CAPTGHPEPEQYF. This sequence joins TRBV24-1 and TRBJ2-7, with D possibly matching TRBD1 (6 bases). Germline lookup yields CDR1 KGHDR and CDR2 SFDVKD. The ends were cut back, 12 bases at V and 6 bases at J, with 20 bases in the middle. This CDR3 is built from 13 residues.

The chain uses TRBV4-3 and TRBJ2-1; TRBD2 matches 12 bases. The CDR3 has 17 residues. CDR1 is LGHNA, CDR2 YSLEER, per germline. V lost 1 base to trimming and J lost 8 bases; unmatched junction nucleotides: 9. The CDR3 DNA reads TGCGCCAGCAGCCAAGCCGCCCCTAGCGGGGGGGCCTATGAGCAGTTCTTC. As protein: CASSQAAPSGGAYEQFF.

The V gene is TRBV6-5, the J gene TRBJ1-6, with unresolved D. The length of the CDR3 is 15 residues. Germline loops: CDR1 MNHEY, CDR2 SVGAGI. Trimming removed 6 bases at V and 5 bases at J, with 14 bases between. The CDR3 spells CASSLRVDHNSPLHF. CDR3 DNA: TGTGCCAGCAGCCTCCGGGTCGACCATAATTCACCCCTCCACTTT.

The gene calls are TRBV7-2 and TRBJ1-2; D unclear. The CDR3 is 16 residues long. In germline, CDR1 is SGHTA, CDR2 FQGNSA. V lost 0 bases and J 2 bases, leaving 13 bases between the germline ends. DNA for the CDR3: TGTGCCAGCAGCTTAGCCGCTTCGGCAGGAAACTATGGCTACACCTTC. Encoded protein: CASSLAASAGNYGYTF.

This clone was picked up one time. V is TRBV18 and J is TRBJ2-3, with 7 bases identical to TRBD1. There are 14 residues in the CDR3. J gave up 3 bases and V 5 bases, and 5 bases lay outside the gene matches. From germline, CDR1 is KGHSH and CDR2 LQKENI. Here the CDR3 DNA reads TGTGCCAGCTCAGAGACAGGGCTGACAGATACGCAGTATTTT. Protein product: CASSETGLTDTQYF.

This clone was picked up one time. This chain joins TRBV7-2 and TRBJ1-4; D is unresolved. CDR1 is SGHTA and CDR2 is FQGNSA in the germline V gene. Trimming stripped 2 bases from V and 4 bases from J, with 8 bases between. CDR3 size: 14 residues. The CDR3 reads CASSLSTGNEKLFF. CDR3 coding DNA: TGTGCCAGCAGCTTATCCACCGGTAATGAAAAACTGTTTTTT.

This rearrangement joins TRBV6-5 to TRBJ1-2; tentatively, D is TRBD1 (6 bases). The V and J ends lost 6 bases and 6 bases respectively, with 17 bases between them. CDR1 is MNHEY and CDR2 is SVGAGI in the germline V gene. The CDR3 loop spans 14 amino acids. The DNA of the CDR3 is TGTGCCAGCAGCCTCGCGCAGGGGCTGAATGGCTACACCTTC. Its protein is CASSLAQGLNGYTF.

The rearrangement uses TRBV29-1 and TRBJ2-7; D ambiguous. CDR3 length: 13 residues. Trimming took off 7 bases at V and 0 bases at J, with 13 bases between the two ends. Per the germline V gene, CDR1 is SQVTM and CDR2 is ANQGSEA. Written as DNA, the CDR3 is TGCAGCGCCGGTTCAAGGAGCTCCTACGAGCAGTACTTC. It codes for CSAGSRSSYEQYF.

This clone was detected once. The J gene is TRBJ1-1, the V gene TRBV11-2, with a tentative D call TRBD1 (5 bases). The V and J ends lost 2 bases and 1 base respectively, with 11 bases between them. Germline loops: CDR1 SGHAT, CDR2 FQNNGV. CDR3 length: 15 amino acids. Written as DNA, the CDR3 is TGTGCCAGCAGCTTATTGGGGCTGCGGAACACTGAAGCTTTCTTT. It encodes CASSLLGLRNTEAFF.

This chain joins TRBV6-2 or TRBV6-3 and TRBJ1-2; D might be TRBD1 (5 bases). V shed 1 base and J shed 4 bases, with 13 bases lying between them. CDR1 and CDR2 (germline): MNHEY, SVGEGT. The length of the CDR3 is 15 residues. Here the CDR3 DNA reads TGTGCCAGCAGTTACTTTGACAGAGTGACCTATGGCTACACCTTC. It specifies CASSYFDRVTYGYTF.

V and J are TRBV6-5 and TRBJ1-2; D remains ambiguous. V was trimmed by 0 bases and J by 6 bases, leaving 8 bases between them. The CDR3 is made up of 13 amino acids. Germline V gene data show CDR1 as MNHEY and CDR2 as SVGAGI. CDR3 sequence reads: CASSYSRSDGYTF. The DNA for the CDR3 is TGTGCCAGCAGTTACTCGAGGTCGGATGGCTACACCTTC.

The chain links TRBV19 to TRBJ1-1; 10 positions match TRBD1. The length of the CDR3 is 15 residues. Germline assignment: CDR1 LNHDA and CDR2 SQIVND (reference sequence). J gave up 1 base and V 4 bases, and 3 bases lay outside the gene matches. CDR3 sequence: CASSRRDRGNTEAFF. The CDR3 DNA is TGTGCCAGTAGTAGACGGGACAGGGGGAACACTGAAGCTTTCTTT. Full variable domain (outside the CDR3, taken from reference TRBV19 and TRBJ1-1): DGGITQSPKYLFRKEGQNVTLSCEQNLNHDAMYWYRQDPGQGLRLIYYSQIVNDFQKGDIAEGYSVSREKKESFPLTVTSAQKNPTAFYLCASSRRDRGNTEAFFGQGTRLTVV.

This chain uses TRBV27 with TRBJ2-1, with 8 bases matching TRBD2. The germline CDR1 and CDR2 sequences are MNHEY and SMNVEV (reference sequence). This CDR3 spans 14 amino acids. V shed 1 base and J 8 bases; nucleotides not matched to a gene: 4. In DNA, the CDR3 is TGTGCCAGCAGTTTATTCGGGGGGGCTGATGAGCAGTTCTTC. Protein sequence: CASSLFGGADEQFF.

This clone came up a few times. This sequence joins TRBV27 and TRBJ2-2; weak D call: TRBD1 (8 bases). The germline CDR1 and CDR2 sequences are MNHEY and SMNVEV (reference sequence). Trimming left V 5 bases short and J 3 bases short, with 19 bases between. The CDR3 spans 17 residues. The CDR3 region is CASSPLRTGRDTGELFF. CDR3 coding DNA: TGTGCCAGCAGTCCCCTTCGGACAGGGAGGGACACCGGGGAGCTGTTTTTT.